A selection of T cell receptor beta chains follows, all from one sample in a study of spatial heterogeneity in lung cancer. TCRdb re-called the 5' RACE reads through MiXCR, storing one row per CDR3 protein. The sample contains 35,000 to 55,000 distinct CDR3 sequences, 6.5% to 7% of which appear only once. The input for sequencing was PBMCs, taken at surgery. The receptors shown here come from a female donor with early-stage non-small cell lung cancer. Both conserved end residues are part of each CDR3. D genes are given only for firm matches. Expanded clones get a size class; other rows say once, few or many, or leave the size out.

clone size,D gene,J gene,V gene,CDR3 DNA,CDR3 protein
many,TRBD2,TRBJ2-1,TRBV7-6,TGTGCCAGCAGCTCCCGTCGGGGGGACGCTACAGGTGCCAATGAGCAGTTCTTC,CASSSRRGDATGANEQFF
many,NA,TRBJ1-6,TRBV12-3/TRBV12-4,TGTGCCAGCAGTAAGGGGGGTAACTCACCCCTCCACTTT,CASSKGGNSPLHF
NA,TRBD1,TRBJ2-1,TRBV14,TGTGCCAGCAGCGCGCCCCCGGGACAGGGATCCTACAATGAGCAGTTCTTC,CASSAPPGQGSYNEQFF
few,TRBD2,TRBJ2-7,TRBV20-1,TGCAGTGCTAGAGGTACTCATAGCGGGGGCCAGTCCTACGAGCAGTACTTC,CSARGTHSGGQSYEQYF
few,NA,TRBJ1-1,TRBV7-2,TGTGCCAGCAGCTCCCGAGGGCCCCTGGAGGCTTTCTTT,CASSSRGPLEAFF
many,TRBD2,TRBJ2-3,TRBV28,TGTGCCAGCAGTTGGGAGGGTACAGATACGCAGTATTTT,CASSWEGTDTQYF
few,NA,TRBJ2-1,TRBV5-1,TGCGCCAGCAGCTTGGCCCCCCGTGGGGGTAGAAATGAGCAGTTCTTC,CASSLAPRGGRNEQFF
NA,TRBD2,TRBJ2-1,TRBV4-1,TGCGCCAGCAGCCAAGAAGATAGCGGGGGCCTACTTGAAGACAATGAGCAGTTCTTC,CASSQEDSGGLLEDNEQFF
many,NA,TRBJ1-1,TRBV20-1,TGCAGTGCTAGAGATCCGGGACGGGGGTCGACTGAAGCTTTCTTT,CSARDPGRGSTEAFF
many,TRBD2,TRBJ2-3,TRBV6-2/TRBV6-3,TGTGCCAGCAGTTACTTCACGCTAGCGGGGGCCATCACAGATACGCAGTATTTT,CASSYFTLAGAITDTQYF
many,TRBD1,TRBJ2-3,TRBV12-3/TRBV12-4,TGTGCCAGCAGACCCGGGACAGCGGTATCGGTGGATACGCAGTATTTT,CASRPGTAVSVDTQYF
many,TRBD1,TRBJ1-2,TRBV6-5,TGTGCCAGCACTGAGGACAGGGATTATGGCTACACCTTC,CASTEDRDYGYTF
many,NA,TRBJ2-5,TRBV12-3/TRBV12-4,TGTGCCAGCAGTTTTTTGAGTTTACAAGAGACCCAGTACTTC,CASSFLSLQETQYF
few,NA,TRBJ1-5,TRBV21-1,TGTGCCAGCAGCAAAGAGCCTAACACCCCTAGACAGGCCGTATTAGCCGCATTT,CASSKEPNTPRQAVLAAF
many,TRBD1,TRBJ1-1,TRBV6-2/TRBV6-3,TGTGCCAGCAGCGATGCACAGGGGGCCGGAGCTTTCTTT,CASSDAQGAGAFF
NA,NA,TRBJ2-1,TRBV20-1,TGCAGTGCTAGGGGCGGGGTGAGCTCCTACAATGAGCAGTTCTTC,CSARGGVSSYNEQFF
many,NA,TRBJ1-5,TRBV4-3,TGCGCCAGCAGCCAAGATGCAGCTTATAGCAATCAGCCCCAGCATTTT,CASSQDAAYSNQPQHF
NA,NA,TRBJ1-4,TRBV7-9,TGTGCCAGCAAGCAGGGCACAACTAATGAAAAACTGTTTTTT,CASKQGTTNEKLFF